This T cell receptor (beta chain) was documented in a study of regulatory T cells in long-lasting Graves disease. General study points: Persistent disease was characterized by preferential usage of TRBV28, TRBJ1-2 and TRBJ2-5.

Time point in this sample: newly diagnosed GD, antithyroid drugs for less than 3 months. Scientists built the TCR library using RNA that was extracted from PBMCs. A peripheral blood sample, roughly 8.5 milliliters in volume, was drawn into EDTA tubes. In building TCR beta libraries, iRepertoire HTBI primers were used together with Arm-PCR of CDR3 regions. TCRdb fed the multiplex PCR reads into MiXCR, producing one record per CDR3 protein. Here the sample spans roughly 360,000 distinct CDR3 sequences, 10% to 15% being singletons. CDR3 length: 13 residues. CDR1 and CDR2 (germline): MDHEN, SYDVKM. V dropped 6 bases and J dropped 6; count of bases not matched to a gene: 1. With regard to this clonotype: As yet, its antigen is unknown.

These data were also reused for a study on T cells in Graves' hyperthyroidism and ophthalmopathy.

V is TRBV28 and J is TRBJ2-7, with 14 bases that match TRBD2. This receptor was obtained from a woman under 30 with Graves disease. Here the sequenced sample was peripheral blood mononuclear cells (PBMCs), taken at new diagnosis, from a patient treated with antithyroid drugs. Here the CDR3 reads CASRTSGRAEQYF. For the CDR3, the DNA is TGTGCCAGCAGGACTAGCGGGAGGGCCGAGCAGTACTTC.